This T cell receptor beta chain originates from a study of T cells in Graves' hyperthyroidism and ophthalmopathy. Germline values: CDR1 SGHTA, CDR2 FQGTGA. CDR3 size: 15 residues. Trimming removed 5 bases from V and 5 bases from J, with 18 bases in between. Amplification of TCR beta CDR3 regions used RNA as the template. The TCR CDR3 first-round RT-PCR relied on the HTBI primer set. Each CDR3 protein gets one entry after TCRdb re-called the multiplex PCR reads with MiXCR. In the table there are approximately 640,000 distinct CDR3 sequences, 15% to 20% of which are singletons. This clonotype was picked up many times. Antigen specificity is unknown. The study, taken as a whole, reports: Appearing also in blood were most of the thyroid clonotypes expanded above 0.001.

Researchers barred patients who had uncontrolled infection, other autoimmune disease, pregnancy or lactation. This receptor was obtained from a woman aged 25 to 39 with Graves' hyperthyroidism. The rearrangement joins TRBV7-3 to TRBJ1-2; D possibly corresponds to TRBD1 (5 bases). The source material was blood. The CDR3 protein is CASSPAAGTNYGYTF. CDR3 DNA: TGTGCCAGCAGCCCTGCGGCCGGGACCAATTATGGCTACACCTTC.